Presented here are 20 T cell receptor beta chains from one specimen sequenced in a study of blood T cell repertoires in COVID-19. Here immunoSEQ multiplex PCR was the method, and the copy in TCRdb shows in-frame clones only, minus some. The sample consists of about 250,000 clones, around 88% of them appearing once. Sequencing used peripheral blood. The source of these receptors is a woman between 25 and 40 years old with COVID-19, enrolled during active disease.

This chain connects TRBV10-3 to TRBJ2-4; tentative D call: TRBD2 (6 bases). Germline-derived CDR1 and CDR2 are ENHRY and SYGVKD. This CDR3 contains 14 residues. Trimming stripped 10 bases from V and 6 bases from J, with 19 bases between. CDR3 amino acids: CATGEANGGNIQYF. DNA for the CDR3: TGTGCCACGGGGGAGGCGAATGGAGGAAACATTCAGTACTTC.

The V call is TRBV2, the J call TRBJ2-1; D possibly corresponds to TRBD1 (5 bases). The CDR3 sequence is 12 residues long. V lost 6 bases and J lost 15, with 18 bases in between. CDR1 and CDR2 from the germline V gene are SNHLY and FYNNEI. The CDR3 protein is CASSVDTLLGFF. In DNA form, the CDR3 reads TGTGCCAGCAGCGTGGACACTCTCCTGGGGTTCTTC.

The chain links TRBV25-1 to TRBJ1-1; D is undetermined. V dropped 8 bases and J dropped 7 bases, with 11 bases sitting between them. CDR1 is MGHDK, CDR2 SYGVNS, per germline. The CDR3 length is 11 residues. In DNA, the CDR3 is TGTGCCAGCCTAGGTGCATTTGAAGCTTTCTTT. Its translation: CASLGAFEAFF.

This rearrangement joins TRBV12-3 or TRBV12-4 to TRBJ2-1; TRBD2 might be the D (6 bases). Deletions cut 3 bases from V and 10 bases from J, with 10 bases between. CDR3 size: 12 residues. The CDR3 region is CASSLWAGEQFF. CDR3 DNA sequence: TGTGCCAGCAGTTTGTGGGCGGGGGAGCAGTTCTTC.

The gene calls are TRBV27 and TRBJ1-1; 8 bases match TRBD1. CDR1 and CDR2 (germline): MNHEY, SMNVEV (reference sequence). V was clipped by 6 bases and J by 0 bases; unmatched bases: 15. There are 18 residues in the CDR3. This CDR3 is CASRTGARPGGVNTEAFF. The CDR3 DNA reads as TGTGCCAGCAGGACAGGGGCCCGACCAGGGGGCGTGAACACTGAAGCTTTCTTT.

This sequence joins TRBV9 and TRBJ1-1; no definite D call. Germline lookup yields CDR1 SGDLS and CDR2 YYNGEE. There are 13 residues in the CDR3. V lost 4 bases, J lost 4 bases, and 11 bases lay in between. CDR3 sequence reads: CASSTYLATEAFF. CDR3 bases: TGTGCCAGCAGCACGTACTTAGCCACTGAAGCTTTCTTT.

V is TRBV3-1 (or the pseudogene TRBV3-2) and J is TRBJ2-1, with 9 bases fitting TRBD2. Germline CDR1 and CDR2: LGHDT and YNNKEL (reference sequence). The V and J ends lost 2 bases and 4 bases, in that order; junction bases with no gene match: 6. CDR3 size: 16 residues. The CDR3: CASSQTSGGWYNEQFF. The DNA of the CDR3 is TGTGCCAGCAGCCAAACCAGCGGGGGGTGGTACAATGAGCAGTTCTTC.

The chain has TRBV19 and TRBJ2-3; 12 bases are shared with TRBD2. The CDR3 loop spans 16 amino acids. V trimming: 1 base; J trimming: 6 bases; junction bases outside the gene matches: 5. Germline V gene lookup returns CDR1 LNHDA and CDR2 SQIVND (reference sequence). CDR3 amino acids: CASSIGASGGADTQYF. The CDR3 coding sequence is TGTGCCAGTAGTATAGGGGCTAGCGGGGGGGCTGATACGCAGTATTTT.

This sequence joins TRBV6-5 and TRBJ1-2, with D tentatively TRBD1 (5 bases). Trimming stripped 10 bases from V and 4 bases from J, with 16 bases between. The length of the CDR3 is 13 residues. Germline loops: CDR1 MNHEY, CDR2 SVGAGI. CDR3 in amino acids: CATESRGAYGYTF. DNA for the CDR3: TGTGCCACCGAGTCAAGGGGCGCCTATGGCTACACCTTC.

The rearrangement links TRBV7-9 to TRBJ2-5; 7 bases fit TRBD1. V was clipped by 2 bases and J by 4 bases; unmatched bases: 4. Germline CDR1 SEHNR, CDR2 FQNEAQ (reference sequence). This CDR3 is 14 amino acids long. The CDR3 protein is CASSLPSGGETQYF. DNA for the CDR3: TGTGCCAGCAGCTTACCTTCAGGGGGAGAGACCCAGTACTTC.

The V and J genes are TRBV7-9 and TRBJ2-3; no firm D call. Trimming removed 0 bases from V and 6 bases from J, with 4 bases in between. Germline values: CDR1 SEHNR, CDR2 FQNEAQ (reference sequence). CDR3 length: 12 residues. The CDR3 loop reads CASSLARDTQYF. CDR3 nucleotides: TGTGCCAGCAGCTTAGCGAGGGATACGCAGTATTTT.

The rearrangement joins TRBV11-2 to TRBJ1-2, with 8 nucleotides matching TRBD1. The CDR3 extends over 13 amino acids. J gave up 3 bases and V 4 bases, and 1 base lay outside the gene matches. Germline CDR1 is SGHAT and CDR2 is FQNNGV. This CDR3 is CASSSDRDYGYTF. In nucleotides, the CDR3 is TGTGCCAGCAGCTCGGACAGGGACTATGGCTACACCTTC.

The CDR3 sequence: CASQQDRGLEKLFF. The CDR3 region has the DNA TGTGCCAGCCAACAGGACAGGGGGCTTGAAAAACTGTTTTTT. The chain is built from TRBV2 and TRBJ1-4; 11 bases match TRBD1. The germline V gene has CDR1 SNHLY and CDR2 FYNNEI. V gave up 8 bases and J gave up 7 bases; unmatched junction bases: 6. The CDR3 has 14 amino acids.

The V call is TRBV29-1, the J call TRBJ1-1, with 7 nucleotides matching TRBD1. Germline CDR1 reads SQVTM; CDR2 reads ANQGSEA. The V gene end was trimmed by 1 base and the J gene end by 4 bases; junction bases not matched to a gene: 3. This CDR3 is 13 amino acids long. In DNA, the CDR3 is TGCAGCGTTGAAGTGGCAGGGGGCACTGAAGCTTTCTTT. Translated, it gives CSVEVAGGTEAFF.

The J gene is TRBJ1-1, the V gene TRBV2; D may be TRBD1 (5 bases). CDR3 length: 15 residues. Trimming stripped 7 bases from V and 0 bases from J, with 15 bases between. Germline V gene data show CDR1 as SNHLY and CDR2 as FYNNEI. The CDR3 loop reads CASTGGQGVNTEAFF. The CDR3 region has the DNA TGTGCCAGCACTGGAGGGCAGGGCGTGAACACTGAAGCTTTCTTT.

The chain carries TRBV7-9 and TRBJ1-1; TRBD1 matches at 7 bases. The CDR3 spans 14 residues. CDR1 and CDR2 from the germline V gene are SEHNR and FQNEAQ (reference sequence). The J segment lost 4 bases and the V segment lost 0 bases, leaving 2 bases of the junction unmatched. CDR3 sequence (DNA): TGTGCCAGCAGCTTAGCGGACAGGCCCACTGAAGCTTTCTTT. Amino acid sequence: CASSLADRPTEAFF.

This chain joins TRBV28 and TRBJ2-3, with unresolved D. The V gene's germline CDR1 is MDHEN and CDR2 SYDVKM. Trimming removed 3 bases at V and 0 bases at J, with 4 bases between. The CDR3 runs 13 residues. The CDR3: CASSFRSTDTQYF. The CDR3 nucleotides are TGTGCCAGCAGTTTCAGGAGCACAGATACGCAGTATTTT.

The rearrangement uses TRBV10-1 and TRBJ2-3; 7 bases match TRBD1. The CDR3 loop spans 16 amino acids. The J segment lost 4 bases and the V segment lost 4 bases, leaving 11 bases of the junction unmatched. The germline V gene encodes CDR1 WNHNN and CDR2 SYGVQD (reference sequence). The CDR3 reads CASSGGDSAVSDTQYF. CDR3 nucleotides: TGCGCCAGCAGTGGTGGGGACAGCGCCGTCTCAGATACGCAGTATTTT.

This clone has a single count. V usage is TRBV7-2 and J usage is TRBJ2-1; 7 bases map to TRBD2. Germline-derived CDR1 and CDR2 are SGHTA and FQGNSA. V lost 2 bases and J lost 2; bases outside the gene matches: 3. This CDR3 has 15 residues. The CDR3 coding sequence is TGTGCCAGCAGCTTACCCGGGGGGACCTACAATGAGCAGTTCTTC. Residues: CASSLPGGTYNEQFF.

This sequence joins TRBV29-1 and TRBJ1-1; TRBD1 matches 7 bases. The germline gives CDR1 SQVTM, CDR2 ANQGSEA. V lost 3 bases to trimming and J lost 7 bases; unmatched junction nucleotides: 8. The length of the CDR3 is 13 residues. The CDR3, as DNA: TGCAGCGTTGATCCAGGGGGAAGGGGTGAAGCTTTCTTT. Protein: CSVDPGGRGEAFF.